This TCR beta chain is from a study of blood T cell repertoires in COVID-19. In germline, CDR1 is MNHEY, CDR2 SVGEGT. CDR3 length: 17 amino acids. J lost 7 bases, V lost 0 bases, and 9 bases had no gene match. Using immunoSEQ multiplex PCR, the repertoire was profiled, and TCRdb retains in-frame clones only, with some absent. Of roughly 170,000 clones listed, 70% to 90% are singletons. Patients at the Seattle site were enrolled during active infection and followed longitudinally. The source is a woman between 50 and 59 years old with COVID-19, enrolled during active disease. Sequenced: peripheral blood. The chain carries TRBV6-2 or TRBV6-3 and TRBJ1-6; the match to TRBD1 covers 7 bases. As DNA, the CDR3 is TGTGCCAGCAGTTACTCGGAAGGGGGCGCGAGAAATTCACCCCTCCACTTT. It specifies CASSYSEGGARNSPLHF.